This entry is about one T cell receptor (beta chain). Its antigen remains unidentified. This sample was included in a study of identical twins. A universal primer site was incorporated via template switching, and the cDNA contained unique molecular identifiers. TCRdb analysed the 5' RACE reads with MiXCR anew, one entry per CDR3 protein. The repertoire holds roughly 1.6 million distinct CDR3 sequences, with around 33% as singletons. General study results and limits: Twin pairs had excess sharing that was weaker in beta out-of-frame sequences. Recombination models fit unrelated individuals' TCR alpha sharing but underestimated twins'.

The CDR3 length is 14 residues. The V and J ends lost 6 bases and 5 bases respectively, with 16 bases between them. The V and J genes are TRBV12-3 or TRBV12-4 and TRBJ1-1, with D possibly matching TRBD1 (5 bases). This clonotype originated in a newborn girl in good health. The sequenced material came from cord blood. The CDR3 spells CASSTAGSGTEAFF. CDR3 coding DNA: TGTGCCAGCAGCACAGCAGGGAGCGGGACTGAAGCTTTCTTT.